What follows are 15 T cell receptor beta chains derived from one specimen sequenced in a study of cytotoxic CD8 clonotypes in ibrutinib-treated CLL. Produced via immunoSEQ multiplex PCR; TCRdb's table is partial and in-frame only. This table holds more than 9,000 clones, around 62% found once. This material consisted of PBMCs, taken before ibrutinib treatment. The receptors originated from a human donor with chronic lymphocytic leukemia.

The DNA of the CDR3 is TGTGCCAGCAGCTCGCTTAGCGGGGGGGGTAGAAATGAGCAGTTCTTC. Translation: CASSSLSGGGRNEQFF. V gene TRBV11-2 combines with J gene TRBJ2-1; TRBD2 matches at 11 bases. The trim removed 4 bases at V and 7 bases at J, leaving 9 bases unmatched. The CDR3 is 16 amino acids. From germline, CDR1 is SGHAT and CDR2 FQNNGV. The entire variable domain, with the rest obtained from reference TRBV11-2 and TRBJ2-1, is as follows: EAGVAQSPRYKIIEKRQSVAFWCNPISGHATLYWYQQILGQGPKLLIQFQNNGVVDDSQLPKDRFSAERLKGVDSTLKIQPAKLEDSAVYLCASSSLSGGGRNEQFFGPGTRLTVL.

The V call is TRBV5-1, the J call TRBJ2-7; 8 nucleotides align to TRBD1. Germline V gives CDR1 SGHRS, CDR2 YFSETQ. Trimming took 4 bases from V and 5 from J; bases not matched to a gene: 11. The CDR3 has 15 residues. CDR3 region: CASSGGTGGPHEQYF. The CDR3 DNA follows: TGCGCCAGCAGCGGGGGGACAGGCGGGCCCCACGAGCAGTACTTC.

This clone was detected only a few times. This chain links TRBV9 with TRBJ1-4; D remains ambiguous. This CDR3 is built from 14 residues. The V gene lost 2 bases and the J gene lost 12 bases, with 17 bases spanning the gap. The germline CDR1 and CDR2 sequences are SGDLS and YYNGEE. The chain's CDR3 is CASSVTARFRELFF. Written as DNA, the CDR3 is TGTGCCAGCAGCGTTACGGCGCGATTTAGGGAACTGTTTTTT.

The chain couples TRBV7-9 to TRBJ1-2; 8 nucleotides line up with TRBD1. The junction had 3 bases not matched to a gene; V was cut back by 2 bases and J by 7 bases. Germline CDR1 reads SEHNR; CDR2 reads FQNEAQ (reference sequence). The CDR3 totals 13 residues. The CDR3 sequence: CASSLPQGVGYTF. As DNA, the CDR3 is TGTGCCAGCAGCTTACCACAGGGGGTTGGCTACACCTTC. Full variable domain (outside the CDR3, taken from reference TRBV7-9 and TRBJ1-2): DTGVSQNPRHKITKRGQNVTFRCDPISEHNRLYWYRQTLGQGPEFLTYFQNEAQLEKSRLLSDRFSAERPKGSFSTLEIQRTEQGDSAMYLCASSLPQGVGYTFGSGTRLTVV.

This clone appeared once. This sequence joins TRBV7-2 and TRBJ1-2, with a weak D call TRBD1 (5 bases). Germline CDR1 SGHTA, CDR2 FQGNSA. There are 14 residues in the CDR3. The V and J ends lost 5 bases and 0 bases respectively, with 10 bases between them. Written as DNA, the CDR3 is TGTGCCAGCAGCCACGGGGGGACTAACTATGGCTACACCTTC. It specifies CASSHGGTNYGYTF.

This sequence joins TRBV2 and TRBJ1-2; D is undetermined. The germline gives CDR1 SNHLY, CDR2 FYNNEI. The CDR3 contains 18 residues. The V end lost 4 bases, the J end lost 7 bases, and 28 bases lay between the germline ends. CDR3 nucleotides: TGTGCCAGCAGTGTCCCCACCCTGGGAAAGGGCATTACGGCTGGCTACACCTTC. It encodes CASSVPTLGKGITAGYTF.

The CDR3 reads CASSFGGPYNEQFF. CDR3 coding DNA: TGTGCCAGCAGTTTTGGGGGGCCTTACAATGAGCAGTTCTTC. The genes are TRBV28 and TRBJ2-1, with D perhaps matching TRBD1 or TRBD2 (6 bases each). Between the trimmed V and J ends, which lost 3 bases and 4 bases, there was a span of 10 bases. CDR3 size: 14 residues. Per germline, CDR1 MDHEN and CDR2 SYDVKM. The variable domain in full, with the rest retrieved from reference TRBV28 and TRBJ2-1, is DVKVTQSSRYLVKRTGEKVFLECVQDMDHENMFWYRQDPGLGLRLIYFSYDVKMKEKGDIPEGYSVSREKKERFSLILESASTNQTSMYLCASSFGGPYNEQFFGPGTRLTVL.

The J gene is TRBJ2-7, the V gene TRBV19; no reliable D call. CDR3 size: 15 residues. The germline V gene has CDR1 LNHDA and CDR2 SQIVND (reference sequence). Trimming left V 3 bases short and J 0 bases short, with 12 bases between. In nucleotides, the CDR3 is TGTGCCAGTAGTATTAACCTCGCAGCCTCCTACGAGCAGTACTTC. This codes for CASSINLAASYEQYF.

This clone came up once. The chain has TRBV13 and TRBJ1-1; 10 bases align to TRBD1. V lost 5 bases, J lost 5 bases, and 5 bases stayed unmatched. CDR1 PRHDT and CDR2 FYEKMQ come from the germline V gene (reference sequence). The CDR3 sequence is 14 residues long. The CDR3 DNA reads as TGTGCCAGCAGCCAGGAGGACAGGGGGACTGAAGCTTTCTTT. This translates into CASSQEDRGTEAFF.

In its sample, this clone was seen a few times. This chain links TRBV7-3 with TRBJ2-5; D unresolved. Trimming took 2 bases from V and 5 from J, leaving 3 bases between them. CDR3 length: 11 amino acids. The germline V gene encodes CDR1 SGHTA and CDR2 FQGTGA. The CDR3 spells CASSLVETQYF. For the CDR3, the DNA is TGTGCCAGCAGCTTAGTCGAGACCCAGTACTTC.

V is TRBV7-2 and J is TRBJ2-5; TRBD2 agrees at 7 bases. In germline, CDR1 is SGHTA, CDR2 FQGNSA. V was clipped by 3 bases and J by 2 bases; unmatched bases: 3. This CDR3 is 14 amino acids long. The CDR3 is CASSFGAGQETQYF. The CDR3 region has the DNA TGTGCCAGCAGCTTTGGAGCGGGGCAAGAGACCCAGTACTTC.

The V gene is TRBV6-6, the J gene TRBJ2-7; tentative D call: TRBD1 (6 bases). CDR3 length equals 12 residues. Trimming cost V 5 bases and J 3 bases, with 8 bases left between them. Looked up from germline, CDR1 is MNHNY and CDR2 is SVGAGI (reference sequence). CDR3 residues: CASSGQYYEQYF. The CDR3 DNA reads as TGTGCCAGCAGTGGACAGTACTACGAGCAGTACTTC.

This clone was seen a handful of times. The rearrangement links TRBV19 to TRBJ2-7; 8 bases align to TRBD2. Germline CDR1 LNHDA, CDR2 SQIVND (reference sequence). Trimming took 7 bases from V and 2 from J; bases not matched to a gene: 10. The CDR3 covers 15 residues. The CDR3 bases are TGTGCCAGTACCCTACGGGGGGGGCGCGCCTACGAGCAGTACTTC. It translates to CASTLRGGRAYEQYF.

This chain links TRBV5-1 with TRBJ1-5, with a possible D match to TRBD1 (5 bases). CDR1 is SGHRS, CDR2 YFSETQ, per germline. Deletions cut 0 bases from V and 0 bases from J, with 13 bases between. The CDR3 has 17 residues. The CDR3 loop is CASSLETADYSNQPQHF. Written as DNA, the CDR3 is TGCGCCAGCAGCTTGGAGACAGCAGATTATAGCAATCAGCCCCAGCATTTT.

This chain joins TRBV5-1 and TRBJ1-2; TRBD1 agrees at 9 bases. J lost 8 bases, V lost 4 bases, and 9 bases had no gene match. The germline CDR1 and CDR2 sequences are SGHRS and YFSETQ. This CDR3 spans 14 amino acids. CDR3 protein: CASSPDRGLLGYTF. Written as DNA, the CDR3 is TGCGCCAGCAGCCCGGACAGGGGCCTCTTGGGCTACACCTTC.